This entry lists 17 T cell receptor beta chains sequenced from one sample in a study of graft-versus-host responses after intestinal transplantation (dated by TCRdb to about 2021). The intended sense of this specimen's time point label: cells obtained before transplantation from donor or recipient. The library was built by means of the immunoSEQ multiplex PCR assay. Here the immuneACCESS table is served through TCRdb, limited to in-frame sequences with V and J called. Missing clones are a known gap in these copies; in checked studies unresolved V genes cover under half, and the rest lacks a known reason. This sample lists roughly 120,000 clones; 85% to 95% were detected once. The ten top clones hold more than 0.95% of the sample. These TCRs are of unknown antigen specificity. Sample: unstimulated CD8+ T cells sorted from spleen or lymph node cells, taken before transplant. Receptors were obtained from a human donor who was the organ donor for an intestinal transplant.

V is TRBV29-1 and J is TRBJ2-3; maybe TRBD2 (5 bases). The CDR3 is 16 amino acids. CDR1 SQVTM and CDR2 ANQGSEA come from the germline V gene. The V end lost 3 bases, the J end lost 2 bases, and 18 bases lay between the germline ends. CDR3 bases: TGCAGCGTTGAGGGCGGAGAGGGAGACGCCACAGATACGCAGTATTTT. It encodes CSVEGGEGDATDTQYF.

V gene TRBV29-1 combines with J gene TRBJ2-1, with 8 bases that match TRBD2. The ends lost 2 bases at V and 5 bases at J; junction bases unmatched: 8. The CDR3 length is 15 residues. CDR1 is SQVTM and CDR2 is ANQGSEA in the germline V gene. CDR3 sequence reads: CSVEWSGRANNEQFF. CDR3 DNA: TGCAGCGTTGAATGGTCCGGGAGGGCCAACAATGAGCAGTTCTTC.

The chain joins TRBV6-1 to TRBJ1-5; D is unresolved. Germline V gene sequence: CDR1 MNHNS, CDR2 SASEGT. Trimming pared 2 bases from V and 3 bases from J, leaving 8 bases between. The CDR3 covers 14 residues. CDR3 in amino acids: CASSECGSNQPQHF. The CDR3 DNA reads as TGTGCCAGCAGTGAATGCGGGTCCAATCAGCCCCAGCATTTT.

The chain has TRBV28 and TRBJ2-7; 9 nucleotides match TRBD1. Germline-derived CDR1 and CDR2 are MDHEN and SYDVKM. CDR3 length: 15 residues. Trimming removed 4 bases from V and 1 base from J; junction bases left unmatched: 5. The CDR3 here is CASSYGQGSSYEQYF. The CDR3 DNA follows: TGTGCCAGCAGTTACGGACAGGGGTCTTCCTACGAGCAGTACTTC.

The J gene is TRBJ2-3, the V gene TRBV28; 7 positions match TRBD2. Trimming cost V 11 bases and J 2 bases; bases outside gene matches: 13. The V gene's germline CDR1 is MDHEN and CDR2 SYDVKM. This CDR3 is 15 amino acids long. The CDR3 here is CASHFRDYPTDTQYF. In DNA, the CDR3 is TGTGCCTCCCACTTCCGGGACTATCCCACAGATACGCAGTATTTT.

This CDR3 reads CASTSVAGAGGGHTQYF. The CDR3 region has the DNA TGTGCCAGTACATCAGTAGCGGGAGCCGGGGGGGGACATACGCAGTATTTT. The chain combines TRBV19 with TRBJ2-3; TRBD2 agrees at 9 bases. This CDR3 has 17 residues. CDR1 and CDR2 (germline): LNHDA, SQIVND (reference sequence). The V segment lost 7 bases and the J segment 7 bases; nucleotides outside the gene matches: 18.

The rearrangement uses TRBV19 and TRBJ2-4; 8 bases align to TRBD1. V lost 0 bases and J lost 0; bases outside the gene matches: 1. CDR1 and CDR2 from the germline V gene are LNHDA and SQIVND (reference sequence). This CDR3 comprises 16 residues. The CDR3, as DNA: TGTGCCAGTAGTATAGACAGGGGGCTAGCCAAAAACATTCAGTACTTC. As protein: CASSIDRGLAKNIQYF.

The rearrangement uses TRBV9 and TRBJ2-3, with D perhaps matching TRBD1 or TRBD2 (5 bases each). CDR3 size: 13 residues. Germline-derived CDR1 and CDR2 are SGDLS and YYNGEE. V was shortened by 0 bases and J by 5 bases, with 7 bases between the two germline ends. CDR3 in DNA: TGTGCCAGCAGCGTAGGAGGGGAAGATACGCAGTATTTT. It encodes CASSVGGEDTQYF.

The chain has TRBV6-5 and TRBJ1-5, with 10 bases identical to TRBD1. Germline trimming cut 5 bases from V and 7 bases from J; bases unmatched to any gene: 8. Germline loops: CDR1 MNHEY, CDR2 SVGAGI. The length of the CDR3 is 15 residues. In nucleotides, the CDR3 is TGTGCCAGCAGTCCCTCGACAGGGGGCAGGCAGCCCCAGCATTTT. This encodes CASSPSTGGRQPQHF.

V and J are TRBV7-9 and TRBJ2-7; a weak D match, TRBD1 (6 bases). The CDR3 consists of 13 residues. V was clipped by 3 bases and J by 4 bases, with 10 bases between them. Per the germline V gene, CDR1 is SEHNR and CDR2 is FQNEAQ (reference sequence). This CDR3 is CASSFGQLYEQYF. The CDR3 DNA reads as TGTGCCAGCAGCTTTGGACAGCTTTACGAGCAGTACTTC.

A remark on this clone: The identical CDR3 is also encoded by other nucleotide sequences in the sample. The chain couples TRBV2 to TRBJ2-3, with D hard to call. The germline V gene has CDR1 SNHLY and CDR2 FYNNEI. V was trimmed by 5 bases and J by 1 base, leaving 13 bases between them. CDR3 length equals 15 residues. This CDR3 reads CASSRRAWGTDTQYF. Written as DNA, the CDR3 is TGTGCCAGCAGTCGAAGAGCCTGGGGCACAGATACGCAGTATTTT.

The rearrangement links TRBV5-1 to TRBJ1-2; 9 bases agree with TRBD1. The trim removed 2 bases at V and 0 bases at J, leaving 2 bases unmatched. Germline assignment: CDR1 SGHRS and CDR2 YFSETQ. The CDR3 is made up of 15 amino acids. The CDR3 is CASSFDRGSNYGYTF. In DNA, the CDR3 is TGCGCCAGCAGCTTCGACAGGGGGTCTAACTATGGCTACACCTTC.

CDR3 sequence (DNA): TGTGCCAGCGGACGGCAAGAGACCCAGTACTTC. This translates into CASGRQETQYF. This chain joins TRBV5-6 and TRBJ2-5; the D is unclear. Trimming stripped 7 bases from V and 2 bases from J, with 6 bases between. The CDR3 length is 11 residues. The germline V gene encodes CDR1 SGHDT and CDR2 YYEEEE. The whole variable domain, remainder taken from reference TRBV5-6 and TRBJ2-5, is DAGVTQSPTHLIKTRGQQVTLRCSPKSGHDTVSWYQQALGQGPQFIFQYYEEEERQRGNFPDRFSGHQFPNYSSELNVNALLLGDSALYLCASGRQETQYFGPGTRLLVL.

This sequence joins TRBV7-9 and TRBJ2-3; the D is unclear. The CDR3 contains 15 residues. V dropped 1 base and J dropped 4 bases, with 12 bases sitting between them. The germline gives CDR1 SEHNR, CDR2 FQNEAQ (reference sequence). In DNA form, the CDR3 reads TGTGCCAGCAGCTTAGTTCCGGAGTCCCCAGATACGCAGTATTTT. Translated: CASSLVPESPDTQYF. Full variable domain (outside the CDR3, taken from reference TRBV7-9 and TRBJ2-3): DTGVSQNPRHKITKRGQNVTFRCDPISEHNRLYWYRQTLGQGPEFLTYFQNEAQLEKSRLLSDRFSAERPKGSFSTLEIQRTEQGDSAMYLCASSLVPESPDTQYFGPGTRLTVL.

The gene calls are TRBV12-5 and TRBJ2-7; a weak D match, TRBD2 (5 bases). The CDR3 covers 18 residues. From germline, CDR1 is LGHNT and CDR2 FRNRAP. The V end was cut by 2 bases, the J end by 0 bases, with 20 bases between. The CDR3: CASGLLYQPEAISYEQYF. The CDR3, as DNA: TGTGCTAGTGGTTTGCTCTATCAACCGGAGGCGATCTCCTACGAGCAGTACTTC.

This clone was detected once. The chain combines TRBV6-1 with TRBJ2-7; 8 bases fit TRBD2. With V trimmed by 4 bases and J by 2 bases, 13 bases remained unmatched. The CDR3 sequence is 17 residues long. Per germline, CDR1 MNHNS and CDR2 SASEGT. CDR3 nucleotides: TGTGCCAGCAGTGTTCTTGGGGTAGCGGGACTTCCCTACGAGCAGTACTTC. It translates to CASSVLGVAGLPYEQYF.

The CDR3 here is CASSARDSLGEQYF. The CDR3 DNA sequence: TGTGCCAGCAGCGCCCGGGACAGCCTAGGGGAGCAGTACTTC. The rearrangement links TRBV9 to TRBJ2-5, with 7 bases that match TRBD1. Looked up from germline, CDR1 is SGDLS and CDR2 is YYNGEE. V lost 3 bases, J lost 11 bases, and 13 bases stayed unmatched. The CDR3 has 14 amino acids.